This T cell receptor (beta chain) was identified in a study of Ad26.COV2.S vaccination and SARS-CoV-2 variants. Study as a whole: Vaccine-arm donor from the placebo-controlled COV1001 Ad26.COV2.S trial. Administration of Ad26.COV2.S was intramuscular, either once or twice 56 days apart.

Treatment indicated: some 20 received Ad26.COV2.S at low or high dose, single or two shots; 5 received placebo; per-sample allocation not given. Samples analyzed were those drawn on day 63 after the first vaccine or placebo injection. An adult donor aged 18-55 years was enrolled in Boston. Here immunoSEQ multiplex PCR was the method, and the copy in TCRdb shows in-frame clones only, minus some. The table lists some 320,000 clones, around 81% of them singletons, with around 2.2% in the top ten. Trimming took 2 bases from V and 8 from J, leaving 12 bases between them. This CDR3 is 14 amino acids long. CDR1 and CDR2 from the germline V gene are SEHNR and FQNEAQ (reference sequence).

The genes are TRBV7-9 and TRBJ1-4, with D perhaps TRBD1 (6 bases). Here the sequenced sample was peripheral blood, taken in a trial of Ad26.COV2.S vaccine versus placebo. This TCR was recovered from a person aged 18-60 years who received the Ad26.COV2.S COVID-19 vaccine or a placebo. The CDR3 is CASSLRGAGEKLFF. In nucleotides, the CDR3 is TGTGCCAGCAGCTTAAGGGGGGCGGGCGAAAAACTGTTTTTT. The entire variable domain, with the rest obtained from reference TRBV7-9 and TRBJ1-4, is as follows: DTGVSQNPRHKITKRGQNVTFRCDPISEHNRLYWYRQTLGQGPEFLTYFQNEAQLEKSRLLSDRFSAERPKGSFSTLEIQRTEQGDSAMYLCASSLRGAGEKLFFGSGTQLSVL.